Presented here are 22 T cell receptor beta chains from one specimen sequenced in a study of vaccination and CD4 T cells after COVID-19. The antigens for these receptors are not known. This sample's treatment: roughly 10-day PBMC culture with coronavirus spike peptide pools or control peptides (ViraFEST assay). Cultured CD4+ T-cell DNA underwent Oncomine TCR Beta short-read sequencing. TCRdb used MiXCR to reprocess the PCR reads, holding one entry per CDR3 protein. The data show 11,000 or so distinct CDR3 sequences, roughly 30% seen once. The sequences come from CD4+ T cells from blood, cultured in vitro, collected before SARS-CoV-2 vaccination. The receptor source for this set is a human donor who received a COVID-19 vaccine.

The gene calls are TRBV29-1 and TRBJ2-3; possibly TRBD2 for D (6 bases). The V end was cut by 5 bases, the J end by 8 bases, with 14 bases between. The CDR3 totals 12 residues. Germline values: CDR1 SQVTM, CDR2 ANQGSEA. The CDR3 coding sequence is TGCAGCGTTAATCATAGCGGTAGTACGCAGTATTTT. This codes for CSVNHSGSTQYF.

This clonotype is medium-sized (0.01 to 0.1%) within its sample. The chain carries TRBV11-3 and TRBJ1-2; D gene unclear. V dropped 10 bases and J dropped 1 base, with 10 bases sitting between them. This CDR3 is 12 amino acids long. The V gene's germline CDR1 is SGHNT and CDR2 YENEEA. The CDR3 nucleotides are TGTGCCACCCGTGAGCGTAACTATGGCTACACCTTC. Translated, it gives CATRERNYGYTF.

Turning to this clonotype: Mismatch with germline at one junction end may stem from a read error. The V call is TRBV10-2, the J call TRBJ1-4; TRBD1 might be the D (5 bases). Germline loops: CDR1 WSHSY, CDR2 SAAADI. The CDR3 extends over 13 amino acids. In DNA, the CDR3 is TGCACCAGCAGTGACAGAGACGGTGAAAAACTGTTTTTT. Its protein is CTSSDRDGEKLFF.

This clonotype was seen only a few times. The CDR3 nucleotides are TGTGCCAGCAGGTTCCACGGGCTAGCGGACAACAATGAGCAGTTCTTC. Amino acids: CASRFHGLADNNEQFF. J is TRBJ2-1 and V is TRBV6-1; 7 bases match TRBD2. CDR1 is MNHNS and CDR2 is SASEGT in the germline V gene. J was trimmed by 5 bases and V by 6 bases; bases with no gene match: 13. This CDR3 is 16 amino acids long.

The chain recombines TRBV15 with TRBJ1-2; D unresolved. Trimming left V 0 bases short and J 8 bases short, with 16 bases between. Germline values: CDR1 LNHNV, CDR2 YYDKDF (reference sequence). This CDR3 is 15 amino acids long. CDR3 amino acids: CATSRDLIEVGGYTF. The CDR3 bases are TGTGCCACCAGCAGAGATCTAATCGAGGTCGGCGGCTACACCTTC.

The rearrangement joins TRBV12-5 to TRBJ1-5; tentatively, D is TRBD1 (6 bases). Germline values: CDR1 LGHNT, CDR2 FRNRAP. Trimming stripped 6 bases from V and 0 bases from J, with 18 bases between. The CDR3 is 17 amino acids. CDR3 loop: CASGFREGGNSNQPQHF. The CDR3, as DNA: TGTGCTAGTGGCTTCAGGGAGGGGGGTAATAGCAATCAGCCCCAGCATTTT.

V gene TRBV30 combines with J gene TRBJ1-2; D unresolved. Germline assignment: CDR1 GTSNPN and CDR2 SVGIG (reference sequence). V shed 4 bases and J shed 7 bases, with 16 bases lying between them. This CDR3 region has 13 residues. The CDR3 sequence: CAWNVWQEGGYTF. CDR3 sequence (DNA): TGTGCCTGGAATGTCTGGCAGGAAGGTGGCTACACCTTC.

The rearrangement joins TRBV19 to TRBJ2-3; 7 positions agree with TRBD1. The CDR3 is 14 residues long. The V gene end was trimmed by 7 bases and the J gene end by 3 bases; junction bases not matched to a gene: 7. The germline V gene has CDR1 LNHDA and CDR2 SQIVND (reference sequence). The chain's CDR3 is CASTSTGHTDTQYF. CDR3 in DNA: TGTGCCAGTACCTCGACAGGGCATACAGATACGCAGTATTTT.

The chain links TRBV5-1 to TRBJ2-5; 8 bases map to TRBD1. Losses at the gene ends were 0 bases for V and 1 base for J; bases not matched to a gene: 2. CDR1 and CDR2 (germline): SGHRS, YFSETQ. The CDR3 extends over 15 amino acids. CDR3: CASSLGTGPQETQYF. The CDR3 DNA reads TGCGCCAGCAGCTTGGGGACAGGGCCCCAAGAGACCCAGTACTTC.

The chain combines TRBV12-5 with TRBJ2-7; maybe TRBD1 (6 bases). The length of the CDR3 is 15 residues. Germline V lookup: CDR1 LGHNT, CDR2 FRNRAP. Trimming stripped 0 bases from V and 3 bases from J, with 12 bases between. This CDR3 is CASGLVIGQFYEQYF. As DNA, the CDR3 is TGTGCTAGTGGTTTGGTAATTGGACAGTTCTACGAGCAGTACTTC.

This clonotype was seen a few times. The CDR3: CASSLVVAGSINQETQYF. In DNA, the CDR3 is TGTGCCAGCAGCTTAGTGGTAGCGGGGAGCATAAACCAAGAGACCCAGTACTTC. The chain has TRBV7-8 and TRBJ2-5; TRBD2 matches 8 bases. There are 18 residues in the CDR3. Per germline, CDR1 SGHVS and CDR2 FQNEAQ. V lost 1 base to trimming and J lost 0 bases; unmatched junction nucleotides: 10.

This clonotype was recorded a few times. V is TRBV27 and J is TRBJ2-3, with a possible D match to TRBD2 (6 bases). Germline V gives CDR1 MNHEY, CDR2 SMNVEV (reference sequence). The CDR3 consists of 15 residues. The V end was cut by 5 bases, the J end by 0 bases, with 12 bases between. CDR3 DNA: TGTGCCAGCAGTGTCTGGGACTCGAGCACAGATACGCAGTATTTT. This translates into CASSVWDSSTDTQYF.

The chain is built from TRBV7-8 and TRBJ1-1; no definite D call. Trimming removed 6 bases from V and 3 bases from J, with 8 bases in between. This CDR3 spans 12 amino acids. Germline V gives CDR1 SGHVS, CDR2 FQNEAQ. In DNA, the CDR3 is TGTGCCAGCAGAATGTTGTACACTGAAGCTTTCTTT. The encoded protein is CASRMLYTEAFF.

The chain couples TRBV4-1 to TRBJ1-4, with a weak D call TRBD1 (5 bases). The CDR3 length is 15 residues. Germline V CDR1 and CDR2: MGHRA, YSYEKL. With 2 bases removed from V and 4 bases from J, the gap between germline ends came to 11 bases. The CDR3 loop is CASSQSPGLNEKLFF. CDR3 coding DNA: TGCGCCAGCAGCCAATCTCCGGGACTTAATGAAAAACTGTTTTTT.

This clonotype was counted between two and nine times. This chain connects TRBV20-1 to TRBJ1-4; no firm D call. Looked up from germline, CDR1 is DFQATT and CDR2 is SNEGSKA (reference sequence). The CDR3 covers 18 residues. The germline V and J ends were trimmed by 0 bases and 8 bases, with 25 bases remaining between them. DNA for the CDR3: TGCAGTGCTAGAGATCGAGCCAGATACGTCCCCACGGGCGAAAAACTGTTTTTT. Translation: CSARDRARYVPTGEKLFF.

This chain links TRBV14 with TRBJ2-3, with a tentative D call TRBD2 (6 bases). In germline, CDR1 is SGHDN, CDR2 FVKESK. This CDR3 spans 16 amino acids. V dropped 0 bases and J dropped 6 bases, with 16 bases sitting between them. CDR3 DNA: TGTGCCAGCAGCCAAGATTCCGGACTACCTTCGGATACGCAGTATTTT. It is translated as CASSQDSGLPSDTQYF.

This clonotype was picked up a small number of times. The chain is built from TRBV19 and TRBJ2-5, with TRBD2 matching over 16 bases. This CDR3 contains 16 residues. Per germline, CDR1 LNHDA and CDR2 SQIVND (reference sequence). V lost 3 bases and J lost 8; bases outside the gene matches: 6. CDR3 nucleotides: TGTGCCAGTAGTATGGGGACTAGCGGGGGGGTCTTAACCCAGTACTTC. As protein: CASSMGTSGGVLTQYF. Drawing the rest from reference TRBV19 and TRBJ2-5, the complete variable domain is DGGITQSPKYLFRKEGQNVTLSCEQNLNHDAMYWYRQDPGQGLRLIYYSQIVNDFQKGDIAEGYSVSREKKESFPLTVTSAQKNPTAFYLCASSMGTSGGVLTQYFGPGTRLLVL.

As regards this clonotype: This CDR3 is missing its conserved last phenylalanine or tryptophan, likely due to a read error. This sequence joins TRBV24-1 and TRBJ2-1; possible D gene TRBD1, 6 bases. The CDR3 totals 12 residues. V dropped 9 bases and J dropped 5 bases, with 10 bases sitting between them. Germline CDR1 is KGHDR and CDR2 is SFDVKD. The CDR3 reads CATSRQDNEQFL. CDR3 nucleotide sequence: TGTGCCACCTCCCGACAGGACAATGAGCAGTTCCTC.

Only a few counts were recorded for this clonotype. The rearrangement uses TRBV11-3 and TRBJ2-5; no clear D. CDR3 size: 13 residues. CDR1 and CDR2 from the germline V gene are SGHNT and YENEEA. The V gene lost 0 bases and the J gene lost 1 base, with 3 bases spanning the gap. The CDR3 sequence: CASSLDLQETQYF. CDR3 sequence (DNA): TGTGCCAGCAGCTTAGATCTCCAAGAGACCCAGTACTTC.

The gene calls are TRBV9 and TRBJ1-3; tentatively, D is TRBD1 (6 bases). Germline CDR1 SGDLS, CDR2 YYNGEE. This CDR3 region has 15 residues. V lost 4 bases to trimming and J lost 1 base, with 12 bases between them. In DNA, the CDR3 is TGTGCCAGCAGCCCGAGGGGGGGTTCTGGAAACACCATATATTTT. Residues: CASSPRGGSGNTIYF.

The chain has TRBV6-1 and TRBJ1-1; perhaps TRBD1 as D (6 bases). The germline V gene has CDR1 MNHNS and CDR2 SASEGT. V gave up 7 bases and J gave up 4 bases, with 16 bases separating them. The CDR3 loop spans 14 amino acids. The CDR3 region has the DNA TGTGCCAGCACCTCCAAGGGGGGGGGCACTGAAGCTTTCTTT. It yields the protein CASTSKGGGTEAFF.

CDR3 loop: CASSFFGRMNTEAFF. The CDR3 DNA reads as TGTGCCAGCAGCTTCTTCGGACGGATGAACACTGAAGCTTTCTTT. V usage is TRBV11-3 and J usage is TRBJ1-1, with D hard to call. This CDR3 has 15 amino acids. Germline V gives CDR1 SGHNT, CDR2 YENEEA. V was trimmed by 3 bases and J by 0 bases, leaving 11 bases between them.